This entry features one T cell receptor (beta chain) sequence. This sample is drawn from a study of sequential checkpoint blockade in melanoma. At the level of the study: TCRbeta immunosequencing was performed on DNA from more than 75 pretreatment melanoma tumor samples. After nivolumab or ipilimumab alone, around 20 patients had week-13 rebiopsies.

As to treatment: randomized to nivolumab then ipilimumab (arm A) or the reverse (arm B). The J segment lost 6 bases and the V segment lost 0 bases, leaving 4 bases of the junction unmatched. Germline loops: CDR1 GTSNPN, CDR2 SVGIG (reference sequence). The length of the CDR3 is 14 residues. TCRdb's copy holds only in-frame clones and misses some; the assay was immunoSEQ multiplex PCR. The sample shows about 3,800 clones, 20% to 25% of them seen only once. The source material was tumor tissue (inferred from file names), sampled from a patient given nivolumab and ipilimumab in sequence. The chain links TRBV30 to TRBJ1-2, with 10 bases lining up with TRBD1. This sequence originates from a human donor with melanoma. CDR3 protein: CAWSVQGQGNGYTF. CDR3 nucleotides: TGTGCCTGGAGTGTACAGGGACAGGGGAATGGCTACACCTTC.